Sequencing of this T cell receptor beta chain was carried out in a study of blood T cells in healthy people across ages (dated by TCRdb to the mid-2010s). Regarding the study in general: Template switching captured roughly one uniquely barcoded TCR beta cDNA molecule per two T cells in model experiments. The study analyzed two additional independent replicas of 1 million unique cDNA reads from the same blood draw for two donors, one aged 18 to 30 and one aged 80 or older. Age-related changes in TCR beta repertoire diversity were measured in the study by deep sequencing normalized with unique cDNA molecular identifiers. To avoid experimental bias, donors of different ages were randomly spread across the sequencing lanes. The donors were divided into four age groups: young (average approximately 16 years), middle-aged (about 39), aged (approximately 62) and long-lived (about 79). What the work shows at the level of the full study, not this receptor alone: Compared with the aged group, the long-lived group had more naive CD4+ T cells, fewer expanded clones and increased TCR diversity, a pattern suggesting age selection. Because the CMV infection status of the donors was unknown, age-related changes in expanded clonotypes may potentially have been confounded. There was a strong correlation between observed TCR beta diversity and the percentage of naive T cells measured by flow cytometry. Estimates of total diversity based on one million sequenced T cells were considered lower bounds and underestimates. Because profiling used bulk unsorted PBMCs, naive and antigen-experienced compartments could not be compared conclusively. As age increased, observed TCR beta diversity per million T cells dropped in a roughly linear way, and a significant reduction was already evident by age about 40.

CDR1 and CDR2, per the germline V gene (reference sequence), are DFQATT and SNEGSKA. Compared with germline, V lacks 5 bases and J lacks 8 bases; bases without a gene match: 6. The CDR3 holds 12 amino acids from the cysteine to the phenylalanine. CDR3 DNA is the only sequence kept; it has 36 bases, read in frame from the first base. There are a few counts of this clonotype. It has no known antigen specificity. No quality values exist for individual bases; no much larger clone is one base distant. The donors were about 40 Caucasian individuals from Russia, aged about 6 to 95 years, who were systemically healthy. Each donor gave approximately 9.3 milliliters of peripheral blood, collected into EDTA-treated Vacutainer tubes. Ficoll-Paque density-gradient centrifugation was used to isolate PBMCs, with at least 6.5 million per sample. Total RNA was extracted from PBMCs with Trizol reagent, with at least 5.5 micrograms obtained per sample. Naive CD45RAhigh/CD27high T cell percentages were measured by flow cytometry on a PBMC aliquot from every donor.

Library construction relied on 5' RACE. Sequencing was carried out with an Illumina HiSeq 2500. The second PCR ran for roughly 7 to 11 cycles and used a J-beta primer mix along with a sample-barcoded 5' primer. A template-switch 5' adaptor carrying 12 random nucleotides introduced a unique molecular identifier onto each TCR beta cDNA molecule. At least 2.5 million CDR3-containing paired-end reads were obtained from each sample. All of the RNA was converted into first-strand cDNA using the Mint cDNA synthesis kit, with a TRBC-specific oligonucleotide serving as the primer. After uracil-DNA glycosylase treatment, a first 18-cycle PCR used universal primers M1SS and BC2_uni_R on all cDNA. From the authors' description of their analysis: Each sample was normalized by randomly selecting 1 million high-quality reads, each carrying a distinct molecular identifier. Reads sharing molecular identifiers were discarded rather than binned into consensus sequences. CDR3 identification, clonotype clustering and error correction used MiTCR with a Q25 quality threshold and the strictest error-elimination algorithm. Lower-bound total TCR beta diversity was estimated with a nonparametric unseen species model using Euler transformation. TCRdb reprocessed the public reads (quality trimming at Q25 with fastp, clone calling with MiXCR) and kept in-frame beta chains. Identical CDR3 protein sequences are pooled into one entry, listed with their most common genes and DNA. TCRdb, not the authors, supplied the V and J calls. Recorded for this sample are 1.5 million or so distinct CDR3 sequences; about 43% of them occurred a single time. Jointly, the top ten make up 7% to 9.5% of the sample.

The clonotype originates from a woman aged 18-30 years in good health. The specimen sequenced was blood. The sequence is built from TRBV20-1 and TRBJ1-2; 9 nucleotides in the junction match TRBD1. The DNA reads TGCAGTGCTTTGACAGGGGGTGGGGGCTACACCTTC. Its protein is CSALTGGGGYTF.